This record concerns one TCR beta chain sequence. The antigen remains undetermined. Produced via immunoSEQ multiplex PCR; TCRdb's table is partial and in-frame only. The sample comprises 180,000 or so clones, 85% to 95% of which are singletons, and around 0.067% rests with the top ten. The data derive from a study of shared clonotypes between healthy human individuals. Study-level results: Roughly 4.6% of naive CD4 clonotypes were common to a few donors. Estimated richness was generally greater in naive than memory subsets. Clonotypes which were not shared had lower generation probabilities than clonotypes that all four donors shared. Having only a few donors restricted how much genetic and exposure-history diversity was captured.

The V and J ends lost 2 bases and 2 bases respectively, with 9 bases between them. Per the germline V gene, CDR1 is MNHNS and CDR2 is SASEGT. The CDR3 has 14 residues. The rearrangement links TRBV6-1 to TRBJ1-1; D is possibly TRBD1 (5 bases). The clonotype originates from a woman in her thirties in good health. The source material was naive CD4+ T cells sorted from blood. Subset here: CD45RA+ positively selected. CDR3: CASSERGPNTEAFF. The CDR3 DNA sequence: TGTGCCAGCAGTGAACGGGGACCTAACACTGAAGCTTTCTTT.